The rows below give T cell receptor beta chains drawn from one sample of a study of OX40 agonist ivuxolimab in advanced cancers. Here immunoSEQ multiplex PCR was the method, and the copy in TCRdb shows in-frame clones only, minus some. The sample yields tens of thousands of clones, about 84% seen once. The sample consisted of CD4+ or CD8+ T cells sorted from blood, taken in a trial of the OX40 agonist ivuxolimab. Source of these receptors: an adult with an advanced solid tumor such as melanoma, head and neck, liver or kidney cancer. The CDR3 runs from the conserved cysteine through the conserved F or W. A D gene is named only where the DNA matches it firmly. Only some rows state a clone size, as once, few, many or a class for expanded clones.

j_call,clone_size,d_call,v_call,cdr3_nt,cdr3_aa
TRBJ2-3,few,TRBD2,TRBV10-3,TGTGCCATCAACGGAGGGTCGGGACTAGCGGAGACAGATACGCAGTATTTT,CAINGGSGLAETDTQYF
TRBJ2-5,-,-,TRBV2,TGTGCCAGCGGGGGGTGGACCCAAGGGGAGACCCAGTACTTC,CASGGWTQGETQYF
TRBJ2-1,-,-,TRBV7-9,TGTGCCAGCAGCGCTCGAGATGAGCAGTTCTTC,CASSARDEQFF
TRBJ2-6,-,TRBD1,TRBV18,TGTGCCAGCTCATCGTCCCGAGCAGGGGGAAGGAGTGGGGCCAACGTCCTGACTTTC,CASSSSRAGGRSGANVLTF
TRBJ1-6,-,-,TRBV5-1,TGCGCCAGCAGCCCAGGGGAGTCGAATTCACCCCTCCACTTT,CASSPGESNSPLHF
TRBJ2-2,-,-,TRBV4-3,TGCGCCAGCAGCCAAGGCCACCCGACCGGGGAGCTGTTTTTT,CASSQGHPTGELFF
TRBJ2-7,few,-,TRBV7-9,TGTGCCAGCGGAACAGGGTCCGAGCAGTACTTC,CASGTGSEQYF
TRBJ1-3,-,TRBD1,TRBV9,TGTGCCAGCAGCGCGCCACAGGGGGCCTCTGGAAACACCATATATTTT,CASSAPQGASGNTIYF
TRBJ1-1,-,-,TRBV15,TGTGCCACCAGCCAAATAAGTTTACTAGCCACTGAAGCTTTCTTT,CATSQISLLATEAFF
TRBJ2-3,-,-,TRBV5-4,TGTGCCAGCACGGGACCGCAGTATTTT,CASTGPQYF
TRBJ2-3,-,-,TRBV6-1,TGTGCCAGCAGTTCCCTGGGGGGAACCACAGATACGCAGTATTTT,CASSSLGGTTDTQYF
TRBJ2-7,-,TRBD1,TRBV27,TGTGCCAGCAGTTTGACGGGACAGACCTACGAGCAGTACTTC,CASSLTGQTYEQYF
TRBJ1-1,-,-,TRBV7-3,TGTGCCAGCAGCGCCAGGGGACAGAACACTGAAGCTTTCTTT,CASSARGQNTEAFF
TRBJ2-2,-,TRBD2,TRBV13,TGTGCCAGCAGCGCGGGACTAGCAGGAAACACCGGGGAGCTGTTTTTT,CASSAGLAGNTGELFF
TRBJ1-2,-,-,TRBV7-9,TGTGCCAGCAGCTTCGGTGAGACAGCGAACTATGGCTACACCTTC,CASSFGETANYGYTF
TRBJ1-5,-,-,TRBV10-3,TGTGCCATCAGTGATGGGAGAATTAGCAATCAGCCCCAGCATTTT,CAISDGRISNQPQHF
TRBJ2-1,-,TRBD1,TRBV5-1,TGCGCCAGCAGCTTGACAGGGGGCGCCGACTCCTACAATGAGCAGTTCTTC,CASSLTGGADSYNEQFF
TRBJ1-1,-,-,TRBV5-1,TGCGCCAGCAGCCTCGGGGGATTCACTGAAGCTTTCTTT,CASSLGGFTEAFF
TRBJ2-2,-,-,TRBV6-5,TGTCCGACGACGGGGCCGCCTTTT,CPTTGPPF
TRBJ2-3,-,TRBD1,TRBV13,TGTGCCAGCAGCCGGACAGGGGGTAGAGCAGATACGCAGTATTTT,CASSRTGGRADTQYF
TRBJ1-1,-,-,TRBV25-1,TGTGCCAGCAGTGAATATCTGACGGACGAAGCTTTCTTT,CASSEYLTDEAFF
TRBJ2-3,-,-,TRBV7-7,TGTGCTAGCAGTCCCGGGGGCCACACCGGCACAGATACGCAGTATTTT,CASSPGGHTGTDTQYF